This TCR beta chain was retrieved from a study of T-cell memory formation after mild COVID-19. Each CDR3 protein is one row after TCRdb ran MiXCR on the 5' RACE reads. The table lists about 440,000 distinct CDR3 sequences, 15% to 25% of them singletons. Trimming removed 10 bases at V and 2 bases at J, with 14 bases between. Germline V CDR1 and CDR2: SNHLY, FYNNEI. The CDR3 runs to 13 residues. The rearrangement uses TRBV2 and TRBJ1-2, with a possible D match to TRBD1 (5 bases). The origin of this receptor is an adult woman who had mild COVID-19 (a few samples of this study predate the infection). Cell type and time point are not known. The sample consisted of PBMCs or a T cell subset sorted from them (not recorded which). DNA of the CDR3: TGTGCCATTTCAGTATCAGGGAACTATGGCTACACCTTC. It specifies CAISVSGNYGYTF.